The clone carrying this T cell receptor beta chain was detected a few times. The target antigen is unknown. This specimen comes from a study of identical twins. General observations from the study: Weaker excess twin sharing was seen among beta out-of-frame sequences. Compared with unrelated sharing, twin-shared out-of-frame alpha sequences had more low-probability sequences.

The donors were all healthy and Caucasian. This CDR3 spans 18 amino acids. Germline V lookup: CDR1 MDHEN, CDR2 SYDVKM. The V gene end was trimmed by 3 bases and the J gene end by 8 bases; junction bases not matched to a gene: 14. TCRdb processed the 5' RACE reads anew with MiXCR; each CDR3 protein has one entry. This sample has 1,800,000 or so distinct CDR3 sequences, with 32% found just once. The chain joins TRBV28 to TRBJ2-4; TRBD2 matches at 12 bases. The sample was cord blood. The clonotype was recovered from a newborn girl in good health. The DNA for the CDR3 is TGTGCCAGCAGTTTGCCGACTAGCGGGAGTCAGGGTTTGGACATTCAGTACTTC. This codes for CASSLPTSGSQGLDIQYF.